The rows below give T cell receptor beta chains drawn from one sample of a study of T cell responses to AZD1222 COVID-19 vaccine. Produced via immunoSEQ multiplex PCR; TCRdb's table is partial and in-frame only. Of 65,000 to 85,000 clones listed, 90% are singletons. The sequenced sample was peripheral blood, obtained on day 0 of AZD1222 vaccination. The receptors were gathered from an adult in good health. CDR3s include the opening cysteine and the closing phenylalanine or tryptophan. D genes are given only for firm matches. Clone size is not always given. Where it is, it says once, few, many or a class for expanded clones.

V gene	J gene	D gene	CDR3 length	clone size	CDR3 protein	CDR3 DNA
TRBV9	TRBJ2-2	.	16	.	CASSVGGAWNTGELFF	TGTGCCAGCAGCGTAGGAGGGGCCTGGAACACCGGGGAGCTGTTTTTT
TRBV18	TRBJ1-1	.	15	.	CASSPGHRRDTEAFF	TGTGCCAGCTCACCGGGGCACAGGCGGGACACTGAAGCTTTCTTT
TRBV28	TRBJ1-5	TRBD1	15	.	CASSMTGGGGQPQHF	TGTGCCAGCAGTATGACAGGGGGCGGAGGTCAGCCCCAGCATTTT
TRBV2	TRBJ1-5	TRBD1	17	once	CASSAVPGQGKGQPQHF	TGTGCCAGCAGTGCCGTACCGGGACAGGGGAAAGGCCAGCCCCAGCATTTT
TRBV6-6	TRBJ2-5	TRBD1	14	.	CASSITGGAETQYF	TGTGCCAGCAGTATTACAGGGGGCGCAGAGACCCAGTACTTC
TRBV5-4	TRBJ1-6	TRBD1	16	.	CASSPTGSSYNSPLHF	TGTGCCAGCAGCCCGACAGGGAGCTCCTATAATTCACCCCTCCACTTT
TRBV13	TRBJ2-2	TRBD1	17	.	CASSSTGELLSAGELFF	TGTGCCAGCAGCTCGACAGGGGAGCTTTTATCGGCCGGGGAGCTGTTTTTT
TRBV2	TRBJ1-1	.	13	.	CASSAYMNTEAFF	TGTGCCAGCAGTGCATACATGAACACTGAAGCTTTCTTT
TRBV6-2/TRBV6-3	TRBJ1-4	TRBD1	14	once	CASSKQGSNEKLFF	TGTGCCAGCAGTAAACAGGGGTCTAATGAAAAACTGTTTTTT
TRBV19	TRBJ1-5	.	15	.	CASSITDYSNQPQHF	TGTGCCAGTAGTATTACGGATTATAGCAATCAGCCCCAGCATTTT
TRBV6-5	TRBJ1-4	TRBD1	16	.	CASSYLRTGTLEKLFF	TGTGCCAGCAGTTACCTGAGGACAGGGACTCTTGAAAAACTGTTTTTT
TRBV9	TRBJ2-2	.	17	.	CASSVEGITKYTGELFF	TGTGCCAGCAGCGTAGAAGGTATAACGAAATACACCGGGGAGCTGTTTTTT
TRBV7-9	TRBJ1-1	TRBD1	13	.	CASSGQGDTEAFF	TGTGCCAGCAGCGGACAGGGGGACACTGAAGCTTTCTTT
TRBV5-1	TRBJ2-7	TRBD1	16	.	CASSPTGTGGSYEQYF	TGCGCCAGCAGCCCCACAGGGACAGGAGGATCCTACGAGCAGTACTTC
TRBV9	TRBJ1-2	.	13	.	CASSVALGTGYTF	TGTGCCAGCAGCGTAGCTTTGGGGACTGGCTACACCTTC
TRBV28	TRBJ1-2	TRBD1	14	.	CASRQGQGTRGYTF	TGTGCCAGCAGGCAGGGACAGGGAACTCGGGGCTACACCTTC
TRBV7-9	TRBJ1-1	TRBD1	16	.	CASSLEAGGFPTEAFF	TGTGCCAGCAGCTTAGAGGCAGGGGGCTTTCCGACTGAAGCTTTCTTT
TRBV9	TRBJ2-5	TRBD2	16	.	CASSETSGGLQETQYF	TGTGCCAGCAGCGAGACTAGCGGGGGGCTCCAAGAGACCCAGTACTTC
TRBV19	TRBJ2-3	TRBD1	14	.	CATVNRGEKDTQYF	TGTGCCACCGTGAACAGGGGGGAGAAAGATACGCAGTATTTT
TRBV28	TRBJ1-6	TRBD1	11	.	CAAQGVSPLHF	TGTGCCGCTCAGGGGGTTTCACCCCTCCACTTT
TRBV9	TRBJ1-3	TRBD1	16	once	CASSVDTGGNGNTIYF	TGTGCCAGCAGCGTAGATACAGGGGGAAACGGAAACACCATATATTTT
TRBV30	TRBJ1-1	TRBD1	13	.	CASFRGTGTEAFF	TGTGCCTCTTTCAGGGGGACAGGGACTGAAGCTTTCTTT
TRBV7-2	TRBJ2-5	TRBD2	15	.	CASSYNSGGGETQYF	TGTGCCAGCAGCTACAACAGCGGGGGGGGCGAGACCCAGTACTTC
TRBV5-6	TRBJ1-1	.	14	.	CASSLGLTRTEAFF	TGTGCCAGCAGCTTGGGACTCACGAGGACTGAAGCTTTCTTT
TRBV18	TRBJ2-7	TRBD2	16	.	CASSPGTSGGAGEQYF	TGTGCCAGCTCACCAGGGACTAGCGGGGGAGCCGGGGAGCAGTACTTC
TRBV24-1	TRBJ2-7	TRBD2	12	.	CATRGEGNEQYF	TGTGCCACCAGAGGGGAGGGGAACGAGCAGTACTTC
TRBV6-5	TRBJ1-3	TRBD1	15	.	CASTTDRARENTIYF	TGTGCCAGCACCACCGACAGGGCAAGAGAAAACACCATATATTTT
TRBV28	TRBJ2-7	.	14	.	CASSYRVGPYEQYF	TGTGCCAGCAGTTACAGGGTAGGCCCCTACGAGCAGTACTTC
TRBV20-1	TRBJ2-4	.	15	.	CSASDWGPGGNIQYF	TGCAGTGCTAGTGATTGGGGGCCGGGGGGAAACATTCAGTACTTC
TRBV15	TRBJ1-5	.	13	.	CATSRDVDQPQHF	TGTGCCACCAGCAGAGATGTGGATCAGCCCCAGCATTTT
TRBV5-1	TRBJ2-7	TRBD2	17	.	CASSLVGGLAGSYEQYF	TGCGCCAGCAGCTTGGTGGGGGGACTAGCGGGCTCCTACGAGCAGTACTTC
TRBV28	TRBJ2-7	TRBD1	16	.	CASSRPGQESSYEQYF	TGTGCCAGCAGCCGACCAGGACAGGAGAGCTCCTACGAGCAGTACTTC
TRBV28	TRBJ2-2	TRBD1	16	.	CASSWLGTGAGGELFF	TGTGCCAGCAGTTGGCTCGGGACAGGGGCGGGCGGGGAGCTGTTTTTT
TRBV29-1	TRBJ2-3	.	13	.	CSLGGRVTDTQYF	TGCAGCCTTGGGGGGCGCGTGACAGATACGCAGTATTTT
TRBV19	TRBJ1-5	.	16	once	CASSIGPSGGNQPQHF	TGTGCCAGTAGTATAGGGCCCTCAGGGGGCAATCAGCCCCAGCATTTT
TRBV19	TRBJ1-2	TRBD1	15	few	CASSDARGNRYGYTF	TGTGCCAGTAGTGACGCCAGGGGGAATCGATATGGCTACACCTTC
TRBV7-8	TRBJ1-5	TRBD1	17	.	CASSVGQGGYSNQPQHF	TGTGCCAGCAGCGTCGGACAGGGAGGATATAGCAATCAGCCCCAGCATTTT
TRBV29-1	TRBJ1-2	.	11	.	CSVGVGGGYTF	TGCAGCGTTGGAGTGGGCGGTGGCTACACCTTC
TRBV4-1	TRBJ2-7	.	14	.	CASSIGLGAYEQYF	TGCGCCAGCAGCATCGGGCTGGGGGCTTACGAGCAGTACTTC
TRBV7-8	TRBJ2-5	TRBD2	15	.	CASSLGGSGGETQYF	TGTGCCAGCAGCTTAGGTGGTAGCGGGGGGGAGACCCAGTACTTC
TRBV10-3	TRBJ1-2	.	13	.	CAAIGQGNYGYTF	TGTGCCGCCATAGGTCAGGGGAACTATGGCTACACCTTC
TRBV11-2	TRBJ2-7	TRBD1	15	.	CASSFLQGAIYEQYF	TGTGCCAGCAGCTTCCTACAGGGGGCTATCTACGAGCAGTACTTC
TRBV6-2/TRBV6-3	TRBJ2-7	.	15	.	CASSYLAGSPLEQYF	TGTGCCAGCAGTTACTTAGCTGGGTCTCCGCTGGAGCAGTACTTC
TRBV5-1	TRBJ2-2	TRBD1	15	.	CASSSQGENTGELFF	TGCGCCAGCAGCTCACAGGGGGAGAACACCGGGGAGCTGTTTTTT
TRBV7-2	TRBJ2-3	.	11	.	CASSLRDTQYF	TGTGCCAGCAGCTTACGGGATACGCAGTATTTT
TRBV19	TRBJ2-1	.	14	.	CASTGPSSYNEQFF	TGTGCCAGTACCGGGCCGAGTTCCTACAATGAGCAGTTCTTC
TRBV4-1	TRBJ2-7	.	15	.	CASSLGQRSGTGQYF	TGCGCCAGCAGCCTAGGACAGCGGAGTGGGACGGGGCAGTACTTC
TRBV28	TRBJ1-5	TRBD1	12	.	CASTGGGQPQHF	TGTGCCAGTACAGGGGGCGGGCAGCCCCAGCATTTT
TRBV7-8	TRBJ1-5	TRBD1	15	.	CASAPFRDSNQPQHF	TGTGCCAGCGCCCCTTTTCGGGACAGTAATCAGCCCCAGCATTTT